What follows describes a single T cell receptor (beta chain). Assay: immunoSEQ multiplex PCR; the TCRdb copy retains only in-frame clones and omits some. The sample has around 200,000 clones, about nine tenths seen once. The source of the sample is a study of control samples from healthy donors and cancer patients. The sequence derives from a woman aged 30 to 39 in good health. Sequenced: blood.

CDR3 loop: CASSLIQGGQPQHF. CDR3 DNA sequence: TGTGCCAGCAGTTTAATTCAGGGCGGTCAGCCCCAGCATTTT. The gene calls are TRBV28 and TRBJ1-5, with TRBD1 as a possible D gene (5 bases). Per the germline V gene, CDR1 is MDHEN and CDR2 is SYDVKM. V gave up 2 bases and J gave up 6 bases, with 11 bases separating them. The CDR3 is 14 amino acids.